These T cell receptor beta chains were read from a single sample in a study of blood T cell repertoires in COVID-19. Sequenced by immunoSEQ multiplex PCR; TCRdb stores in-frame clones only, minus some. The sample carries around 37,000 clones, 80% to 85% recorded once. Sequenced sample: peripheral blood. These receptor sequences come from a man in his sixties with COVID-19, enrolled during active disease. Each CDR3 is given without its conserved first and last residue.

j_gene | v_gene | CDR3aa
TRBJ1-2 | TRBV29-1 | SVVPYNYGYT
TRBJ2-3 | TRBV4-2 | ASSRLAGGSTDTQY
TRBJ2-7 | TRBV19 | ASSKEAGVSYEQY
TRBJ2-4 | TRBV25-1 | ASSDPSGSRNIQY
TRBJ1-3 | TRBV5-6 | ASSLSPTPSGNTIY
TRBJ1-4 | TRBV5-1 | ASRAGDRNEKLF
TRBJ1-5 | TRBV6-5 | ASSRGAYSNQPQH
TRBJ2-3 | TRBV19 | ASSVLAGGPDTQY
TRBJ1-1 | TRBV6-4 | ASPRREWVDTEAF
TRBJ2-1 | TRBV3-1/TRBV3-2 | ASSQAQREGPYNEQF
TRBJ1-1 | TRBV5-1 | ASSSGGGEGTEAF
TRBJ1-6 | TRBV4-3 | ASSQVFGEFSPLH
TRBJ2-7 | TRBV6-1 | ASSEPGAYEQY
TRBJ1-2 | TRBV30 | AWSGTGYGYT
TRBJ2-3 | TRBV11-3 | ASSRLAGTDTQY
TRBJ2-7 | TRBV4-2 | ASSSGTGGIYEQY
TRBJ1-1 | TRBV11-2 | ASSFSGLNTEAF
TRBJ1-1 | TRBV2 | ASSEEAEAF
TRBJ2-7 | TRBV13 | ASSGWDRGTEQY
TRBJ1-1 | TRBV12-3/TRBV12-4 | ASSLRQGSEAF
TRBJ2-1 | TRBV4-1 | ASSHPGGSYNEQF
TRBJ1-2 | TRBV6-5 | ASSYFGVGYT
TRBJ1-2 | TRBV3-1/TRBV3-2 | ASSQEVRVGRYGYT
TRBJ1-3 | TRBV6-5 | ASEAGGSGNTIY
TRBJ1-5 | TRBV2 | ASSPGQPQH
TRBJ1-1 | TRBV2 | ASSEAQGQPNTEAF
TRBJ2-2 | TRBV5-8 | ASSLALAGATGELF
TRBJ1-2 | TRBV14 | ASSPRTGRNYGYT
TRBJ1-1 | TRBV12-3/TRBV12-4 | AGFDSPGTEAF
TRBJ1-5 | TRBV5-1 | ASGQGPNQPQH
TRBJ2-1 | TRBV18 | ASSPRTASGANEQF
TRBJ2-3 | TRBV9 | ASSVYGSNTDTQY
TRBJ2-1 | TRBV27 | ASSSDRLAYNEQF
TRBJ2-1 | TRBV28 | ASSFRSGGSYNEQF
TRBJ2-6 | TRBV9 | ASSAGTGTGANVLT
TRBJ1-2 | TRBV7-9 | ASSLPAGGGTAHGYT
TRBJ1-2 | TRBV28 | ASSGRYRGYGYT
TRBJ1-2 | TRBV30 | AWSGGGTYGYT
TRBJ2-1 | TRBV7-7 | ASMSLADNEQF
TRBJ1-1 | TRBV30 | AWSRGREAEAF
TRBJ1-1 | TRBV6-2/TRBV6-3 | ASSARTGGRLHTEAF